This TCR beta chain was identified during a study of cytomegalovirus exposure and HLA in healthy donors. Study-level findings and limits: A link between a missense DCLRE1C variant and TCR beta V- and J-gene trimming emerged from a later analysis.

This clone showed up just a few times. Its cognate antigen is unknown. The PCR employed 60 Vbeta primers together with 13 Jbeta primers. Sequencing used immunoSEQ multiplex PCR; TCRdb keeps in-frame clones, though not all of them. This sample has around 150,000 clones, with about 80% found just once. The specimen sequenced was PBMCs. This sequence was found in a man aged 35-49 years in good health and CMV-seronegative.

The CDR3 nucleotides are TGTGCCAGCAGTGTTATAGCGGGAGCATACAATGAGCAGTTCTTC. Protein sequence: CASSVIAGAYNEQFF. The V gene is TRBV6-1, the J gene TRBJ2-1, with 9 positions matching TRBD2. Per germline, CDR1 MNHNS and CDR2 SASEGT. J lost 4 bases, V lost 4 bases, and 5 bases had no gene match. CDR3 size: 15 residues.